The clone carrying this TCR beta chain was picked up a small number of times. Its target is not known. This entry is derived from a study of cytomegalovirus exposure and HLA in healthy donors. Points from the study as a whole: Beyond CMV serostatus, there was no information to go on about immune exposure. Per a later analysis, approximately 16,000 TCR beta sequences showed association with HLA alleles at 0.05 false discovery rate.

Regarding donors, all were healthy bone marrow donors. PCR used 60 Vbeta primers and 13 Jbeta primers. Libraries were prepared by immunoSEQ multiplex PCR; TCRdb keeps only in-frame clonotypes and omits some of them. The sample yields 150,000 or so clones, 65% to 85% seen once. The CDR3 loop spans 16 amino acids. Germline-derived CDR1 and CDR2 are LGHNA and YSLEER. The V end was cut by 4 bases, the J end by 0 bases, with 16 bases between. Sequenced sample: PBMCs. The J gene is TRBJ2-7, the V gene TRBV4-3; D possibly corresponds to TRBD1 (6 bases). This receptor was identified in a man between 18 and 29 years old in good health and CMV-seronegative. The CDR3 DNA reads TGCGCCAGCAGCCCCACTGGGGGCAGGAGCTCCTACGAGCAGTACTTC. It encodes CASSPTGGRSSYEQYF.